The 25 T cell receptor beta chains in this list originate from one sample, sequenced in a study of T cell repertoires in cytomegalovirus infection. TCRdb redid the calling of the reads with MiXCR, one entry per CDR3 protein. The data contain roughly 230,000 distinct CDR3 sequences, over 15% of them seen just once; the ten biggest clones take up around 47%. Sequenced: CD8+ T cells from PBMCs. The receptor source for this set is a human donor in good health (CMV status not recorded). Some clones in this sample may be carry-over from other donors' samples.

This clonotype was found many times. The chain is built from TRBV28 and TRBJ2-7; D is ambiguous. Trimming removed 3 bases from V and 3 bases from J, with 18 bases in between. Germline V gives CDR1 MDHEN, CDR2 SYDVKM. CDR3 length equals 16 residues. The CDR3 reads CASSLSSTTYNYEQYF. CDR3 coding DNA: TGTGCCAGCAGTTTGAGTTCAACAACGTACAACTACGAGCAGTACTTC.

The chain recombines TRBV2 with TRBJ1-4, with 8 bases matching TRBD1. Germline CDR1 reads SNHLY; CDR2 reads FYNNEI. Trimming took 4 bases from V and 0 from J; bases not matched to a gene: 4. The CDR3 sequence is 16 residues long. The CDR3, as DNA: TGTGCCAGCAGTGGGGGACAGGAGCCAACTAATGAAAAACTGTTTTTT. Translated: CASSGGQEPTNEKLFF.

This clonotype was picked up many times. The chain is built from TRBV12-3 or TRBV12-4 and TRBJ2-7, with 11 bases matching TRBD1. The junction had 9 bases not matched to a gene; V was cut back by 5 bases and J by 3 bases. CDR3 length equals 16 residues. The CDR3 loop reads CASSPTGGTGGYEQYF. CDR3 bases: TGTGCCAGCAGTCCTACCGGGGGGACAGGGGGCTACGAGCAGTACTTC.

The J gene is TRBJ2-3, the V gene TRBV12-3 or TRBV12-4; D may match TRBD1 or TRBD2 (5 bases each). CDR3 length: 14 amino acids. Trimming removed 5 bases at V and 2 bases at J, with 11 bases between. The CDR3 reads CASSPGTLTDTQYF. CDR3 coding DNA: TGTGCCAGCAGTCCCGGGACCCTCACAGATACGCAGTATTTT.

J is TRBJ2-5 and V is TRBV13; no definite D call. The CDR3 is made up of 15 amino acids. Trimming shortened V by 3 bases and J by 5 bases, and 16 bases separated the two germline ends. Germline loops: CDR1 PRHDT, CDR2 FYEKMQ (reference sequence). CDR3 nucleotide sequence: TGTGCCAGCAGCTTTAATAGCCTCAGTTTCGAGACCCAGTACTTC. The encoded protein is CASSFNSLSFETQYF.

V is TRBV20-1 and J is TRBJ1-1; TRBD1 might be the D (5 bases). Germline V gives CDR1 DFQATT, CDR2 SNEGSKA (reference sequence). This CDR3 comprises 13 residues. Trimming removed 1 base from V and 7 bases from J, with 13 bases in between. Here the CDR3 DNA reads TGCAGTGCTAGAGCAGCAGGGTTGGGTGAAGCTTTCTTT. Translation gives CSARAAGLGEAFF.

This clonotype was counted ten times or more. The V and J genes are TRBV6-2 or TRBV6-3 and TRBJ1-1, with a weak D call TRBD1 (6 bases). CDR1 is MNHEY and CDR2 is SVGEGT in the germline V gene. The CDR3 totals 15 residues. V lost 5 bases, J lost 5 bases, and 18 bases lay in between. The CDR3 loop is CASSTGQWELTEAFF. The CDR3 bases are TGTGCCAGCAGTACCGGACAGTGGGAGCTAACTGAAGCTTTCTTT.

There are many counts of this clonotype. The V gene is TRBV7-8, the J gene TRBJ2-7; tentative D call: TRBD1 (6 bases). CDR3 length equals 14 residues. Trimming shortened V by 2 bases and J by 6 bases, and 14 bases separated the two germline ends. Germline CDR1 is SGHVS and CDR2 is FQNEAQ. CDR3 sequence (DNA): TGTGCCAGCAGCTTATCAGGGGTTCGCGGCGAGCAGTACTTC. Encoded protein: CASSLSGVRGEQYF.

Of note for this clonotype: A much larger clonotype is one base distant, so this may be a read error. Written as DNA, the CDR3 is TGTGCCAGCAGCTTAGACCCCTACACCTCTAGAAACACCATATATTTT. Its translation: CASSLDPYTSRNTIYF. The J gene is TRBJ1-3, the V gene TRBV7-6; D is unclear. The CDR3 totals 16 residues. The germline V gene has CDR1 SGHVS and CDR2 FNYEAQ.

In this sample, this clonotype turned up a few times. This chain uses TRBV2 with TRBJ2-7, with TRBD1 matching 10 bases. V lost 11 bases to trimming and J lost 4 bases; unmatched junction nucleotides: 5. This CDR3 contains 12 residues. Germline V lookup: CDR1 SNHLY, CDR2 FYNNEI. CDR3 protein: CAGGTGDYEQYF. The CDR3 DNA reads TGTGCCGGCGGGACAGGGGATTACGAGCAGTACTTC.

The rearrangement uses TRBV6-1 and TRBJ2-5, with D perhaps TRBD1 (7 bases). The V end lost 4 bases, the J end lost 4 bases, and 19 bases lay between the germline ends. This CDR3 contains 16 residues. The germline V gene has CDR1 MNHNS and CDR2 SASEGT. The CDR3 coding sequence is TGTGCCAGCAGTGCCAGGGGGGTCCCCAACCTAGAGACCCAGTACTTC. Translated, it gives CASSARGVPNLETQYF.

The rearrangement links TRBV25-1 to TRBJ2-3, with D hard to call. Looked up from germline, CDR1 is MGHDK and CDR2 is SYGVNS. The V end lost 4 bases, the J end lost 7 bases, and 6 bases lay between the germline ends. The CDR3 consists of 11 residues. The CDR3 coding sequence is TGTGCCAGCAGTGTGGGATATACGCAGTATTTT. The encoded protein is CASSVGYTQYF.

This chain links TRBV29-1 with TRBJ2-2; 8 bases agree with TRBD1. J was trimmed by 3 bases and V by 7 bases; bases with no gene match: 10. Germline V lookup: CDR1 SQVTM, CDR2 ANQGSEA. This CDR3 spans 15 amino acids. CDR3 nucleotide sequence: TGCAGCGCCGAGGGCCGGACAGGGTACACCGGGGAGCTGTTTTTT. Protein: CSAEGRTGYTGELFF.

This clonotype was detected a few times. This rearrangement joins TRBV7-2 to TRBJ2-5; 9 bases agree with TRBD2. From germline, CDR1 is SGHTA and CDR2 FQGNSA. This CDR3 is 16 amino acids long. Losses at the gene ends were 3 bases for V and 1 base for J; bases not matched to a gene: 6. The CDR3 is CASSFVLAGIQETQYF. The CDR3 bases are TGTGCCAGCAGCTTTGTGCTAGCGGGGATCCAAGAGACCCAGTACTTC.

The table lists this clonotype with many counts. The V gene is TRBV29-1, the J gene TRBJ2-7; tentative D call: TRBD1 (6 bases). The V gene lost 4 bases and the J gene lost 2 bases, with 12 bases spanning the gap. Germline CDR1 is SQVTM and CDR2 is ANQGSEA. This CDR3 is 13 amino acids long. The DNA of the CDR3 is TGCAGCGTTGGGGGTGGACAGACCTACGAGCAGTACTTC. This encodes CSVGGGQTYEQYF.

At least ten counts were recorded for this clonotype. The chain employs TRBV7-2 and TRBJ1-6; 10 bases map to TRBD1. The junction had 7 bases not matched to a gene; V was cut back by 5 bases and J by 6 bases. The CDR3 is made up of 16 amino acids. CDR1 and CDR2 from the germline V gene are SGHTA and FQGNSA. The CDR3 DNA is TGTGCCAGCAGCAACAGGGACAGGGGCATTAATTCACCCCTCCACTTT. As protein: CASSNRDRGINSPLHF. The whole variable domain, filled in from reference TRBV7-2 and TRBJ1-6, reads GAGVSQSPSNKVTEKGKDVELRCDPISGHTALYWYRQSLGQGLEFLIYFQGNSAPDKSGLPSDRFSAERTGGSVSTLTIQRTQQEDSAVYLCASSNRDRGINSPLHFGNGTRLTVT.

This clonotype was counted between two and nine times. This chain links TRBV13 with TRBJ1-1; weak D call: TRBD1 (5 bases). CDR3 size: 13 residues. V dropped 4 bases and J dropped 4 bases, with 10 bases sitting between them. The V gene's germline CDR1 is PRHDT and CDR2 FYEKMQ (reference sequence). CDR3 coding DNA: TGTGCCAGCAGCTCGGGGGTTTCCACTGAAGCTTTCTTT. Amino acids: CASSSGVSTEAFF. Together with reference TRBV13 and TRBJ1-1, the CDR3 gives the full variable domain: AAGVIQSPRHLIKEKRETATLKCYPIPRHDTVYWYQQGPGQDPQFLISFYEKMQSDKGSIPDRFSAQQFSDYHSELNMSSLELGDSALYFCASSSGVSTEAFFGQGTRLTVV.

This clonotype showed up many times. In DNA, the CDR3 is TGTGCCAGCAATCCGGTCATATATCGGGAAGAGACCCAGTACTTC. The encoded protein is CASNPVIYREETQYF. The chain uses TRBV28 and TRBJ2-5; D gene unclear. Looked up from germline, CDR1 is MDHEN and CDR2 is SYDVKM. The length of the CDR3 is 15 residues. V was pared by 7 bases and J by 3 bases, with 18 bases between.

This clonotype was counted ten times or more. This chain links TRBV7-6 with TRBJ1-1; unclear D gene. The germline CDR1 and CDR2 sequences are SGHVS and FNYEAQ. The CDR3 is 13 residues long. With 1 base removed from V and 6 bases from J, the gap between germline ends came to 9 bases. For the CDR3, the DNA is TGTGCCAGCAGCTTAGGAGAGGAGGCTGAAGCTTTCTTT. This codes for CASSLGEEAEAFF. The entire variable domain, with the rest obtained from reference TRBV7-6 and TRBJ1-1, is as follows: GAGVSQSPRYKVTKRGQDVALRCDPISGHVSLYWYRQALGQGPEFLTYFNYEAQQDKSGLPNDRFSAERPEGSISTLTIQRTEQRDSAMYRCASSLGEEAEAFFGQGTRLTVV.

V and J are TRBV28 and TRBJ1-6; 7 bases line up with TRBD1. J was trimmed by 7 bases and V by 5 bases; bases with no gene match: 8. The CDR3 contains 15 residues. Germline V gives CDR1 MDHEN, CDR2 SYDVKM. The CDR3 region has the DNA TGTGCCAGCAGTCGACAGGGCGGATTCAATTCACCCCTCCACTTT. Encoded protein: CASSRQGGFNSPLHF.

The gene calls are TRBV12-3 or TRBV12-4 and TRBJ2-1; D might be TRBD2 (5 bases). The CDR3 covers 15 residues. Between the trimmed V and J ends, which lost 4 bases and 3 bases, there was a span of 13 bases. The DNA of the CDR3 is TGTGCCAGCAGTTCTTCTAGCAATGGCTACAATGAGCAGTTCTTC. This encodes CASSSSSNGYNEQFF.

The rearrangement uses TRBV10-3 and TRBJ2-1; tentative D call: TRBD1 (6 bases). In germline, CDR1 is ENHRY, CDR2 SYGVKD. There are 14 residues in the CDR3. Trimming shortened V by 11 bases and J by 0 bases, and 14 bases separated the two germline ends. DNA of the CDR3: TGTGCCGCCGGAGGACAGTCCTCCTACAATGAGCAGTTCTTC. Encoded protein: CAAGGQSSYNEQFF.

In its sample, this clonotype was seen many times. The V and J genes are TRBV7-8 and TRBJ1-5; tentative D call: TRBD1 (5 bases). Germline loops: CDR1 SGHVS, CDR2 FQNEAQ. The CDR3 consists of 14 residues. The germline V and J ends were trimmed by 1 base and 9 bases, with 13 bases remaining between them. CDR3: CASSLGDRLGPQHF. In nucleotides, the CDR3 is TGTGCCAGCAGCTTAGGGGACCGCTTAGGGCCCCAGCATTTT.

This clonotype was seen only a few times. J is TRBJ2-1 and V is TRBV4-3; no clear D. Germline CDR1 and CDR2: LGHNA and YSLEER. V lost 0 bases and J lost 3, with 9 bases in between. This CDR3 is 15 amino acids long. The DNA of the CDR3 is TGCGCCAGCAGCCAAGATGGTGCAGGCTACAATGAGCAGTTCTTC. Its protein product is CASSQDGAGYNEQFF.

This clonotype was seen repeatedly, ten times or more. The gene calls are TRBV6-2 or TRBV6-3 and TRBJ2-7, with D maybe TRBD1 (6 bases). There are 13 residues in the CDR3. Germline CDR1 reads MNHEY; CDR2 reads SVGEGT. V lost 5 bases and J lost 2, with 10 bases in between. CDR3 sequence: CASSTGRTYEQYF. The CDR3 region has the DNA TGTGCCAGCAGTACAGGGCGTACCTACGAGCAGTACTTC.